The 25 T cell receptor beta chains below were found in one sample sequenced in a study of T cells in Graves' hyperthyroidism and ophthalmopathy. Using RNA transcripts as the source, TCR beta CDR3 regions were amplified. The TCR CDR3 first-round RT-PCR relied on the HTBI primer set. A single record per CDR3 protein comes from TCRdb applying MiXCR to the multiplex PCR reads. Of 300,000 to 450,000 distinct CDR3 sequences listed, about 14% are singletons. Sequencing used blood. The origin of the receptors is a woman aged 55-75 years with Graves' hyperthyroidism.

V and J are TRBV5-1 and TRBJ2-2, with D possibly being TRBD2 (5 bases). V was pared by 4 bases and J by 4 bases, with 14 bases between. The germline gives CDR1 SGHRS, CDR2 YFSETQ. CDR3 size: 15 residues. The CDR3 region has the DNA TGCGCCAGCAGCCTAACGGAGCGGCTCACCGGGGAGCTGTTTTTT. Residues: CASSLTERLTGELFF.

This chain links TRBV3-1 with TRBJ2-7; no definite D call. Germline V CDR1 and CDR2: LGHDT, YNNKEL (reference sequence). This CDR3 has 14 residues. V lost 3 bases and J lost 1, with 10 bases in between. In DNA, the CDR3 is TGTGCCAGCAGCCAGGGGATTATATCCTACGAGCAGTACTTC. Its protein is CASSQGIISYEQYF.

This clonotype has a count of ten or more. The chain carries TRBV6-1 and TRBJ1-1; D gene ambiguous. CDR3 length: 12 residues. The V gene's germline CDR1 is MNHNS and CDR2 SASEGT. V lost 11 bases and J 1 base, leaving 11 bases between the germline ends. CDR3 sequence: CASPYGNTEAFF. CDR3 in DNA: TGTGCCTCCCCCTACGGGAACACTGAAGCTTTCTTT.

This clonotype came up a few times. This sequence joins TRBV10-3 and TRBJ2-3; 8 nucleotides match TRBD1. This CDR3 has 13 residues. J was trimmed by 4 bases and V by 4 bases; bases with no gene match: 1. CDR1 is ENHRY and CDR2 is SYGVKD in the germline V gene. The CDR3 bases are TGTGCCATCAGTGGGGGACAGGCAGATACGCAGTATTTT. Its translation: CAISGGQADTQYF.

In this sample, this clonotype turned up many times. The chain is built from TRBV20-1 and TRBJ2-7; D is ambiguous. V gave up 3 bases and J gave up 2 bases, with 8 bases separating them. The CDR3 runs 12 residues. Germline V gives CDR1 DFQATT, CDR2 SNEGSKA (reference sequence). The CDR3 region is CSARGQAYEQYF. CDR3 DNA: TGCAGTGCTAGGGGTCAGGCCTACGAGCAGTACTTC.

This clonotype was found a few times. The J gene is TRBJ1-1, the V gene TRBV5-1, with TRBD1 matching 11 bases. The germline V gene has CDR1 SGHRS and CDR2 YFSETQ. CDR3 length equals 16 residues. J lost 0 bases, V lost 4 bases, and 5 bases had no gene match. Here the CDR3 DNA reads TGCGCCAGCAGCCAGGGACAGGGGGGGCTGAACACTGAAGCTTTCTTT. Its protein is CASSQGQGGLNTEAFF.

This clonotype has a count of ten or more. The J gene is TRBJ2-1, the V gene TRBV24-1, with TRBD1 matching 8 bases. The CDR3 is 15 amino acids. CDR1 is KGHDR and CDR2 is SFDVKD in the germline V gene. The V segment lost 7 bases and the J segment 7 bases; nucleotides outside the gene matches: 11. DNA for the CDR3: TGTGCCACCAGCGGAAAACAGGGGGTCATGAATGAGCAGTTCTTC. Translating it yields CATSGKQGVMNEQFF.

This clonotype was picked up many times. The genes are TRBV27 and TRBJ1-5; D is ambiguous. CDR1 MNHEY and CDR2 SMNVEV come from the germline V gene (reference sequence). The CDR3 is 15 amino acids. The V end was cut by 6 bases, the J end by 0 bases, with 12 bases between. CDR3 nucleotides: TGTGCCAGCAGGCCGATGGGATTTAGCAATCAGCCCCAGCATTTT. Its protein is CASRPMGFSNQPQHF.

This clonotype came up many times. The V and J genes are TRBV24-1 and TRBJ2-1; D uncertain. Germline V lookup: CDR1 KGHDR, CDR2 SFDVKD. Trimming removed 3 bases at V and 8 bases at J, with 19 bases between. The CDR3 is 16 residues long. This chain's CDR3 is CATSDPTANPTDEQFF. DNA of the CDR3: TGTGCCACCAGTGATCCGACCGCAAACCCCACAGATGAGCAGTTCTTC.

At least ten counts were recorded for this clonotype. The chain joins TRBV11-2 to TRBJ2-5; D assignment may be TRBD1 or TRBD2 (5 bases each). The V end lost 5 bases, the J end lost 5 bases, and 12 bases lay between the germline ends. CDR1 is SGHAT, CDR2 FQNNGV, per germline. The CDR3 has 13 amino acids. The CDR3, as DNA: TGTGCCAGCAGCCGGGACCTGAGGGAGACCCAGTACTTC. This sequence encodes CASSRDLRETQYF.

This clonotype was seen a handful of times. The chain is built from TRBV12-3 or TRBV12-4 and TRBJ2-3; 9 bases fit TRBD1. Germline trimming cut 2 bases from V and 3 bases from J; bases unmatched to any gene: 6. This CDR3 comprises 16 residues. CDR3 coding DNA: TGTGCCAGCAGTTTATATGGGACAGGGACGACAGATACGCAGTATTTT. Translation: CASSLYGTGTTDTQYF.

This clonotype was counted only a few times. CDR3 DNA sequence: TGCGCCAGCACCGGCGGGTTTACGTTTAATGAAAAACTGTTTTTT. Amino acid sequence: CASTGGFTFNEKLFF. This chain joins TRBV5-1 and TRBJ1-4; D remains ambiguous. From germline, CDR1 is SGHRS and CDR2 YFSETQ. The germline V and J ends were trimmed by 6 bases and 4 bases, with 16 bases remaining between them. The CDR3 runs to 15 residues.

This clonotype showed up many times. The gene calls are TRBV10-3 and TRBJ2-5; 12 bases fit TRBD2. This CDR3 region has 20 residues. V shed 3 bases, J shed 5 bases, and the junction held 19 bases outside the gene matches. Germline-derived CDR1 and CDR2 are ENHRY and SYGVKD. CDR3 sequence: CAISDPTLAGGPMGRETQYF. The CDR3 region has the DNA TGTGCCATCAGTGATCCGACCCTAGCGGGAGGGCCCATGGGACGGGAGACCCAGTACTTC.

There are many counts of this clonotype. This chain uses TRBV9 with TRBJ1-1; D call uncertain. V dropped 3 bases and J dropped 1 base, with 10 bases sitting between them. The CDR3 has 14 amino acids. Per germline, CDR1 SGDLS and CDR2 YYNGEE. The CDR3 reads CASSDPGWNTEAFF. CDR3 bases: TGTGCCAGCAGCGACCCGGGATGGAACACTGAAGCTTTCTTT.

This chain joins TRBV7-3 and TRBJ2-3; D is unclear. CDR3 length equals 13 residues. V lost 6 bases and J 1 base, leaving 8 bases between the germline ends. Germline V gives CDR1 SGHTA, CDR2 FQGTGA. CDR3 residues: CASSHGGTDTQYF. As DNA, the CDR3 is TGTGCCAGCAGTCACGGCGGCACAGATACGCAGTATTTT.

In this sample, this clonotype turned up many times. The chain links TRBV5-1 to TRBJ2-1, with D possibly matching TRBD2 (6 bases). Germline loops: CDR1 SGHRS, CDR2 YFSETQ. With 4 bases removed from V and 4 bases from J, the gap between germline ends came to 12 bases. The CDR3 sequence is 14 residues long. The CDR3 loop reads CASSAPGEYNEQFF. CDR3 DNA: TGCGCCAGCAGCGCGCCGGGAGAGTACAATGAGCAGTTCTTC.

The table lists this clonotype with many counts. The chain employs TRBV11-2 and TRBJ2-6; the D is unclear. The CDR3 is 13 residues long. In germline, CDR1 is SGHAT, CDR2 FQNNGV. Between the trimmed V and J ends, which lost 1 base and 5 bases, there was a span of 3 bases. The CDR3 bases are TGTGCCAGCAGCTTAGTTTGGGCCAACGTCCTGACTTTC. This translates into CASSLVWANVLTF.

The V and J genes are TRBV15 and TRBJ2-5; D gene ambiguous. The germline gives CDR1 LNHNV, CDR2 YYDKDF (reference sequence). The V and J ends lost 0 bases and 5 bases respectively, with 7 bases between them. The CDR3 is 13 amino acids. In DNA form, the CDR3 reads TGTGCCACCAGCAGAGATAGTTTGGAGACCCAGTACTTC. Its protein is CATSRDSLETQYF. Filled out from reference TRBV15 and TRBJ2-5, the complete variable domain reads DAMVIQNPRYQVTQFGKPVTLSCSQTLNHNVMYWYQQKSSQAPKLLFHYYDKDFNNEADTPDNFQSRRPNTSFCFLDIRSPGLGDTAMYLCATSRDSLETQYFGPGTRLLVL.

In this sample, this clonotype turned up many times. The gene calls are TRBV12-3 or TRBV12-4 and TRBJ1-4; 7 nucleotides agree with TRBD1. CDR3 length: 14 residues. The J segment lost 4 bases and the V segment lost 5 bases, leaving 4 bases of the junction unmatched. DNA of the CDR3: TGTGCCAGCAGTCAGGGACAGATTAATGAAAAACTGTTTTTT. This translates into CASSQGQINEKLFF.

This clonotype was seen repeatedly, ten times or more. CDR3 nucleotide sequence: TGTGCCAGCAGCTTACCTAAGACTAGCGGGAGCGCCGAGCAGTACTTC. This encodes CASSLPKTSGSAEQYF. The chain links TRBV11-3 to TRBJ2-7; 12 nucleotides align to TRBD2. J gave up 6 bases and V 2 bases, and 8 bases lay outside the gene matches. The CDR3 extends over 16 amino acids. The germline V gene encodes CDR1 SGHNT and CDR2 YENEEA.

This clonotype has only a few counts. It may be a read error: a sequence one base away is much more abundant. The rearrangement links TRBV11-2 to TRBJ2-7; D perhaps matches TRBD1 (5 bases). Per germline, CDR1 SGHAT and CDR2 FQNNGV. Trimming cost V 11 bases and J 2 bases, with 19 bases left between them. The CDR3 is 14 residues long. The CDR3 DNA sequence: TGTGCCGGCATTCGTGGGGCAGTTACCTACGAGCAGTACTTC. The encoded protein is CAGIRGAVTYEQYF.

The chain couples TRBV19 to TRBJ2-2, with D possibly being TRBD1 or TRBD2 (6 bases each). Germline lookup yields CDR1 LNHDA and CDR2 SQIVND (reference sequence). Trimming stripped 8 bases from V and 5 bases from J, with 21 bases between. The CDR3 length is 16 residues. In nucleotides, the CDR3 is TGTGCCAGTCGCAAAAGAAGGGGGGCTGGGACCGGGGAGCTGTTTTTT. Protein: CASRKRRGAGTGELFF.

The V gene is TRBV6-4, the J gene TRBJ1-1; D is uncertain. Germline CDR1 MRHNA, CDR2 SNTAGT. Trimming removed 4 bases from V and 3 bases from J, with 12 bases in between. This CDR3 contains 14 residues. The CDR3 sequence: CASSVYLGDTEAFF. In nucleotides, the CDR3 is TGTGCCAGCAGTGTTTACTTAGGAGACACTGAAGCTTTCTTT.

This clonotype was seen repeatedly, ten times or more. The chain has TRBV19 and TRBJ1-1, with D perhaps matching TRBD1 (5 bases). CDR1 and CDR2 from the germline V gene are LNHDA and SQIVND (reference sequence). V lost 3 bases and J 5 bases, leaving 13 bases between the germline ends. The CDR3 is 14 residues long. In DNA, the CDR3 is TGTGCCAGTAGTATGGGACTCTGGTATACTGAAGCTTTCTTT. Its protein product is CASSMGLWYTEAFF.

This clonotype was counted at least ten times. This chain joins TRBV10-3 and TRBJ1-1; 7 bases match TRBD1. The CDR3 runs to 15 residues. V shed 2 bases, J shed 5 bases, and the junction held 8 bases outside the gene matches. Germline-derived CDR1 and CDR2 are ENHRY and SYGVKD. Here the CDR3 DNA reads TGTGCCATCAGTGAGGTGCTAGGGGGCCGGACTGAAGCTTTCTTT. The encoded protein is CAISEVLGGRTEAFF.